This TCR beta chain stems from a study of cytomegalovirus exposure and HLA in healthy donors. Study-level information: In an early release, HLA-typed donors contributed about 80 million unique TCR sequences. Whole-study results and caveats: Through in vitro validation, a few CMV-associated chains were shown to be specific for CMV antigens. Among CMV-associated TCR beta chains, most appeared HLA-restricted in a later analysis. An analysis was carried out at a later point. It showed that HLA-associated TCR beta chains were more clonally expanded than equally common non-associated chains.

Amplification used 60 Vbeta primers and 13 Jbeta primers. Profiled with immunoSEQ multiplex PCR; TCRdb holds only in-frame clones, not every one. The sample spans 150,000 or so clones; the ten largest clones claim 1.5% to 2%. To note about this clone: The antigen is not known.

There are 16 residues in the CDR3. After removal of 5 bases from V and 7 bases from J, the junction contained 11 bases not matched to a gene. Germline CDR1 SGHRS, CDR2 YFSETQ. The specimen was PBMCs. This receptor was identified in a woman between 50 and 59 years old in good health and CMV-seronegative. The V call is TRBV5-1, the J call TRBJ2-1; 11 bases are a match to TRBD2. The CDR3 loop is CASSLRLAGRGNEQFF. In nucleotides, the CDR3 is TGCGCCAGCAGTTTAAGACTAGCGGGAAGGGGTAATGAGCAGTTCTTC.